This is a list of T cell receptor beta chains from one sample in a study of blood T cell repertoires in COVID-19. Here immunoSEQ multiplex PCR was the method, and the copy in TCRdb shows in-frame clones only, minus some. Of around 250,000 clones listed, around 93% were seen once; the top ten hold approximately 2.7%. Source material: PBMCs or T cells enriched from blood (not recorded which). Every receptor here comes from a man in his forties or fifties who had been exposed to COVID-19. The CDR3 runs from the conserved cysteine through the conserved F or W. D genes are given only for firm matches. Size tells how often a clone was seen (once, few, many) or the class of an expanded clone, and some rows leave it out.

cdr3_aa: CASSFSGVVDNEQFF
cdr3_nt: TGCGCCAGCAGCTTCTCGGGAGTGGTAGACAATGAGCAGTTCTTC
j_call: TRBJ2-1
v_call: TRBV5-1
clone_size: .
d_call: .

cdr3_aa: CASSYGTANYGYTF
cdr3_nt: TGTGCCAGCAGTTACGGAACAGCTAACTATGGCTACACCTTC
j_call: TRBJ1-2
v_call: TRBV28
clone_size: .
d_call: .

cdr3_aa: CASSQGGWTGTTGELFF
cdr3_nt: TGTGCCAGCAGCCAAGGGGGATGGACAGGGACGACCGGGGAGCTGTTTTTT
j_call: TRBJ2-2
v_call: TRBV3-1/TRBV3-2
clone_size: .
d_call: TRBD1

cdr3_aa: CASSPSTGFAGELFF
cdr3_nt: TGTGCCAGCAGTCCATCGACAGGTTTTGCCGGGGAGCTGTTTTTT
j_call: TRBJ2-2
v_call: TRBV28
clone_size: .
d_call: .

cdr3_aa: CASSEGTGVYGYTF
cdr3_nt: TGCGCCAGCAGCGAGGGGACAGGTGTCTATGGCTACACCTTC
j_call: TRBJ1-2
v_call: TRBV5-1
clone_size: once
d_call: TRBD1

cdr3_aa: CASTEGVRRAREQYF
cdr3_nt: TGTGCCAGCACAGAGGGGGTGAGGCGGGCGCGAGAGCAGTACTTC
j_call: TRBJ2-7
v_call: TRBV2
clone_size: .
d_call: .

cdr3_aa: CASSFRPLAVEQYF
cdr3_nt: TGTGCCAGCAGTTTTCGACCACTGGCGGTCGAGCAGTACTTC
j_call: TRBJ2-7
v_call: TRBV6-2/TRBV6-3
clone_size: .
d_call: .

cdr3_aa: CATSRDSGANTGELFF
cdr3_nt: TGTGCCACCAGCAGAGATTCGGGAGCGAACACCGGGGAGCTGTTTTTT
j_call: TRBJ2-2
v_call: TRBV15
clone_size: .
d_call: .

cdr3_aa: CASSKEALAEETQYF
cdr3_nt: TGTGCCAGCAGCAAAGAGGCGCTAGCGGAAGAGACCCAGTACTTC
j_call: TRBJ2-5
v_call: TRBV21-1
clone_size: .
d_call: .

cdr3_aa: CASSMIMGQVNTEAFF
cdr3_nt: TGTGCCAGTAGTATGATCATGGGACAGGTGAACACTGAAGCTTTCTTT
j_call: TRBJ1-1
v_call: TRBV19
clone_size: once
d_call: TRBD1

cdr3_aa: CAGGNTEAFF
cdr3_nt: TGTGCGGGGGGAAACACTGAAGCTTTCTTT
j_call: TRBJ1-1
v_call: TRBV7-9
clone_size: .
d_call: .

cdr3_aa: CASSLGWLGGEGAEAFF
cdr3_nt: TGTGCCAGCAGCTTAGGCTGGTTAGGCGGGGAAGGCGCTGAAGCTTTCTTT
j_call: TRBJ1-1
v_call: TRBV11-2
clone_size: .
d_call: .

cdr3_aa: CSASRQGLVYEQYF
cdr3_nt: TGCAGTGCTAGTCGACAGGGCCTGGTCTACGAGCAGTACTTC
j_call: TRBJ2-7
v_call: TRBV20-1
clone_size: .
d_call: TRBD1

cdr3_aa: CASSPQVSLETQYF
cdr3_nt: TGTGCCAGCAGTCCCCAAGTGAGTCTAGAGACCCAGTACTTC
j_call: TRBJ2-5
v_call: TRBV27
clone_size: .
d_call: .

cdr3_aa: CATHLTSGSTDEQFF
cdr3_nt: TGCGCCACCCATTTAACTAGCGGGAGTACGGATGAGCAGTTCTTC
j_call: TRBJ2-1
v_call: TRBV5-1
clone_size: .
d_call: TRBD2

cdr3_aa: CASSLGGLNEQFF
cdr3_nt: TGCGCCAGCAGCTTGGGAGGGTTAAATGAGCAGTTCTTC
j_call: TRBJ2-1
v_call: TRBV5-1
clone_size: .
d_call: .

cdr3_aa: CASSPIPGNSYEQYF
cdr3_nt: TGCGCCAGCAGCCCGATACCAGGGAACTCCTACGAGCAGTACTTC
j_call: TRBJ2-7
v_call: TRBV4-1
clone_size: .
d_call: .

cdr3_aa: CASSEASQGYTEAFF
cdr3_nt: TGTGCCAGCAGTGAAGCCAGTCAGGGCTACACTGAAGCTTTCTTT
j_call: TRBJ1-1
v_call: TRBV6-1
clone_size: .
d_call: .

cdr3_aa: CASRRQGAFQPQHF
cdr3_nt: TGTGCCAGCCGAAGACAGGGGGCTTTTCAGCCCCAGCATTTT
j_call: TRBJ1-5
v_call: TRBV28
clone_size: .
d_call: TRBD1

cdr3_aa: CASSPGQGKNTEAFF
cdr3_nt: TGTGCCAGCAGCCCCGGACAGGGCAAAAACACTGAAGCTTTCTTT
j_call: TRBJ1-1
v_call: TRBV5-4
clone_size: .
d_call: TRBD1

cdr3_aa: CASSQGALNTEAFF
cdr3_nt: TGTGCCAGCAGCCAGGGGGCTTTGAACACTGAAGCTTTCTTT
j_call: TRBJ1-1
v_call: TRBV2
clone_size: .
d_call: TRBD1

cdr3_aa: CASSPDRALSYEQYF
cdr3_nt: TGTGCCAGCAGCCCTGACAGGGCCCTCTCCTACGAGCAGTACTTC
j_call: TRBJ2-7
v_call: TRBV5-4
clone_size: once
d_call: TRBD1

cdr3_aa: CASSFTTRNKETQYF
cdr3_nt: TGTGCCAGCAGTTTCACAACGCGGAACAAAGAGACCCAGTACTTC
j_call: TRBJ2-5
v_call: TRBV6-5
clone_size: .
d_call: .

cdr3_aa: CASSLWRNQPQHF
cdr3_nt: TGTGCCAGCAGTTTATGGCGCAATCAGCCCCAGCATTTT
j_call: TRBJ1-5
v_call: TRBV27
clone_size: .
d_call: .

cdr3_aa: CASSKVGPGKTTNEKLFF
cdr3_nt: TGTGCCAGCAGCAAAGTAGGACCCGGGAAGACAACTAATGAAAAACTGTTTTTT
j_call: TRBJ1-4
v_call: TRBV21-1
clone_size: .
d_call: .

cdr3_aa: CASAGQGRTGELFF
cdr3_nt: TGTGCCAGCGCAGGACAGGGGAGGACCGGGGAGCTGTTTTTT
j_call: TRBJ2-2
v_call: TRBV7-9
clone_size: .
d_call: TRBD1

cdr3_aa: CASSQDPQGYGYTF
cdr3_nt: TGTGCCAGCAGCCAAGACCCGCAGGGCTATGGCTACACCTTC
j_call: TRBJ1-2
v_call: TRBV3-1/TRBV3-2
clone_size: .
d_call: .

cdr3_aa: CASGLDGGFYQETQYF
cdr3_nt: TGTGCTAGTGGTTTGGATGGGGGGTTCTACCAAGAGACCCAGTACTTC
j_call: TRBJ2-5
v_call: TRBV12-5
clone_size: .
d_call: .

cdr3_aa: CASSLVTGTSGSNEQFF
cdr3_nt: TGTGCCAGCAGTTTAGTTACCGGGACTAGCGGGAGCAATGAGCAGTTCTTC
j_call: TRBJ2-1
v_call: TRBV27
clone_size: .
d_call: TRBD2

cdr3_aa: CASSLVSGFEAFF
cdr3_nt: TGTGCCAGCAGCTTAGTATCGGGGTTTGAAGCTTTCTTT
j_call: TRBJ1-1
v_call: TRBV11-2
clone_size: few
d_call: .

cdr3_aa: CASSLDSMNTEAFF
cdr3_nt: TGCGCCAGCAGCTTGGATAGCATGAACACTGAAGCTTTCTTT
j_call: TRBJ1-1
v_call: TRBV5-1
clone_size: .
d_call: .

cdr3_aa: CASSVEGGSRNNEQFF
cdr3_nt: TGTGCCAGCAGCGTAGAGGGCGGGAGCCGGAACAATGAGCAGTTCTTC
j_call: TRBJ2-1
v_call: TRBV9
clone_size: .
d_call: TRBD2

cdr3_aa: CASSTDRVENEKLFF
cdr3_nt: TGTGCCAGCAGTACGGACAGGGTCGAAAATGAAAAACTGTTTTTT
j_call: TRBJ1-4
v_call: TRBV9
clone_size: .
d_call: TRBD1

cdr3_aa: CASSLGASSGNTIYF
cdr3_nt: TGTGCCAGCAGCTTAGGGGCATCCTCTGGAAACACCATATATTTT
j_call: TRBJ1-3
v_call: TRBV7-9
clone_size: once
d_call: .

cdr3_aa: CASSFLLQGNEKLFF
cdr3_nt: TGTGCCAGCAGCTTCCTTTTACAGGGTAATGAAAAACTGTTTTTT
j_call: TRBJ1-4
v_call: TRBV11-2
clone_size: once
d_call: .

cdr3_aa: CASRTRQGAYEQYF
cdr3_nt: TGTGCCAGCAGGACCCGACAGGGGGCCTACGAGCAGTACTTC
j_call: TRBJ2-7
v_call: TRBV5-8
clone_size: .
d_call: TRBD1

cdr3_aa: CASTDSPSTDTQYF
cdr3_nt: TGTGCCAGTACAGATTCCCCTAGCACAGATACGCAGTATTTT
j_call: TRBJ2-3
v_call: TRBV19
clone_size: .
d_call: .

cdr3_aa: CAISMTSEETQYF
cdr3_nt: TGTGCCATCAGTATGACTAGCGAAGAGACCCAGTACTTC
j_call: TRBJ2-5
v_call: TRBV10-3
clone_size: .
d_call: TRBD2

cdr3_aa: CASSPLGSGENTGELFF
cdr3_nt: TGTGCCAGCAGTCCCCTGGGGAGCGGGGAGAACACCGGGGAGCTGTTTTTT
j_call: TRBJ2-2
v_call: TRBV28
clone_size: .
d_call: TRBD2

cdr3_aa: CASSPYRGTGYTF
cdr3_nt: TGTGCCAGCAGCCCTTACAGGGGAACCGGCTACACCTTC
j_call: TRBJ1-2
v_call: TRBV7-8
clone_size: .
d_call: TRBD1

cdr3_aa: CASSFLEGGNEQYF
cdr3_nt: TGTGCCAGCAGTTTTCTGGAGGGAGGGAACGAGCAGTACTTC
j_call: TRBJ2-7
v_call: TRBV27
clone_size: .
d_call: TRBD2